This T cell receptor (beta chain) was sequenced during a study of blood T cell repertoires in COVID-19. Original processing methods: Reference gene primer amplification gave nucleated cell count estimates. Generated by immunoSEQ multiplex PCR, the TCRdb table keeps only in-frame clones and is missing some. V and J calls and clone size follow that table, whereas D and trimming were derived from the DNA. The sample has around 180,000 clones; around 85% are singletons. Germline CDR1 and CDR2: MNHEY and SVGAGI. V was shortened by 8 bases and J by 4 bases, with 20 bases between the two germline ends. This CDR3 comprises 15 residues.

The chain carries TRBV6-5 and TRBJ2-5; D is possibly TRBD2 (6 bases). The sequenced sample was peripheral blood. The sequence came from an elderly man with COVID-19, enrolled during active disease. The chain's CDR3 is CASRVGGAGIETQYF. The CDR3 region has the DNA TGTGCCAGCCGAGTTGGTGGTGCGGGGATAGAGACCCAGTACTTC.